This passage covers 27 T cell receptor delta chains from one sample sequenced in a study of gamma-delta chains in newborns, infants, children. TCRdb reprocessed the reads through CATT. The sample records 6,500 to 8,000 delta-chain clones, 11% being singletons. Material for sequencing was blood. These receptors came from a child who was a newborn, infant or young child, either healthy, febrile or measles-vaccinated (not recorded which).

A few counts support this clone. At the DNA level, this CDR3 is encoded by other sequences in the same sample as well. The chain joins TRDV2 to TRDJ1; 11 positions match TRDD3. The germline V gene has CDR1 GEAIGNYY and CDR2 EKD. V trimming: 3 bases; J trimming: 5 bases; junction bases outside the gene matches: 10. This CDR3 has 16 residues. The CDR3 protein is CACDGLLGDTTDKLIF. CDR3 sequence (DNA): TGTGCCTGTGACGGGTTGCTGGGGGATACAACTGATAAACTCATCTTT.

The chain is built from TRDV2 and TRDJ1, with 13 bases that match TRDD3. This CDR3 contains 15 residues. V was clipped by 3 bases and J by 1 base; unmatched bases: 1. The germline CDR1 and CDR2 sequences are GEAIGNYY and EKD. The CDR3 sequence: CACDYWGIRTDKLIF. The CDR3 bases are TGTGCCTGTGACTACTGGGGGATACGCACCGATAAACTCATCTTT.

This chain uses TRDV2 with TRDJ3, with a weak D call TRDD3 (6 bases). The ends were cut back, 0 bases at V and 0 bases at J, with 14 bases in the middle. The CDR3 is made up of 19 amino acids. Germline assignment: CDR1 GEAIGNYY and CDR2 EKD. The CDR3 here is CACDTAGGESSWDTRQMFF. For the CDR3, the DNA is TGTGCCTGTGACACCGCCGGGGGAGAAAGCTCCTGGGACACCCGACAGATGTTTTTC.

In the case of this clone: The DNA is left out, because the CDR3 cannot be placed on it with certainty; the CDR3 is given as TCRdb lists it. The J gene call is TRDJ1, but no V gene call exists; the D call TRDD3 from the table was never checked on the DNA. The CDR3 adds up to 30 amino acids, both ends counted. The CDR3 sequence: CASCPPSLETLQCTSVQQAHPYGGYFKLIF.

Note on this clone: At one of its ends the junction is not consistent with the germline gene, which may arise from a read error. In the same sample, other DNA sequences code for this CDR3. This chain connects TRDV2 to TRDJ1, with 8 positions matching TRDD3. This CDR3 contains 18 residues. Germline V gives CDR1 GEAIGNYY, CDR2 EKD. The CDR3, as DNA: TGTGCCTGCGACAGTCTGGGGGAGCACCTTGATTACACCGATAAACTCATCTTT. As protein: CACDSLGEHLDYTDKLIF.

This clone appeared a few times. The V and J genes are TRDV2 and TRDJ1; 12 bases map to TRDD3. This CDR3 region has 23 residues. Germline CDR1 and CDR2: GEAIGNYY and EKD. V was pared by 1 base and J by 2 bases, with 25 bases of the junction left unmatched. CDR3 loop: CACDTVMSSYNVLGDTWTDKLIF. CDR3 nucleotide sequence: TGTGCCTGTGACACGGTTATGTCTTCCTACAACGTACTGGGGGATACCTGGACCGATAAACTCATCTTT.

In the case of this clone: It may be a read error: a sequence one base away is much more abundant. Other DNA sequences in the sample encode the same CDR3. The V gene is TRDV2, the J gene TRDJ1; D might be TRDD3 (6 bases). The CDR3 is 20 amino acids. Germline assignment: CDR1 GEAIGNYY and CDR2 EKD. Deletions cut 1 base from V and 0 bases from J, with 26 bases between. CDR3 sequence (DNA): TGTGCCTGTGACACTGTACTGGGTGGTTCCCGGAGAGATGACACCGATAAACTCATCTTT. It specifies CACDTVLGGSRRDDTDKLIF.

This clone is medium-sized (0.01 to 0.1%). The chain combines TRDV2 with TRDJ1, with TRDD3 identical over 7 bases. V trimming: 3 bases; J trimming: 2 bases; junction bases outside the gene matches: 14. Germline values: CDR1 GEAIGNYY, CDR2 EKD. The CDR3 is 17 residues long. The CDR3 coding sequence is TGTGCCTGTGACCCCGTACTGGGGTTAGAGAGGACCGATAAACTCATCTTT. The encoded protein is CACDPVLGLERTDKLIF.

The table lists this clone with a few counts. TCRdb attributes to this sequence the protein of a much larger clone, which differs from the DNA translation at residue 9; a read error is likely, and the protein displayed is translated from the DNA. V and J are TRDV2 and TRDJ1, with 8 bases that match TRDD3. CDR1 and CDR2 (germline): GEAIGNYY, EKD. The V gene end was trimmed by 3 bases and the J gene end by 4 bases; junction bases not matched to a gene: 6. This CDR3 is 14 amino acids long. The CDR3 is CACDPWGYLDKLIF. The CDR3 DNA follows: TGTGCCTGTGACCCTTGGGGATACCTCGATAAACTCATCTTT.

The J gene is TRDJ3, the V gene TRDV2, with TRDD3 matching 9 bases. Matching the DNA to germline supplied the J gene, which TCRdb does not give. V dropped 3 bases and J dropped 0; count of bases not matched to a gene: 11. The CDR3 loop spans 20 amino acids. Germline V CDR1 and CDR2: GEAIGNYY, EKD. CDR3 region: CACDSTVLGESSWDTRQMFF. In nucleotides, the CDR3 is TGTGCCTGTGACTCTACCGTACTGGGGGAGAGCTCCTGGGACACCCGACAGATGTTTTTC.

Comments on this clone: A far bigger clonotype differs at one base, so this is likely a read error. Other DNA sequences in this sample translate to the same CDR3. V is TRDV2 and J is TRDJ1, with no clear D. V was shortened by 1 base and J by 4 bases, with 15 bases between the two germline ends. This CDR3 is built from 15 residues. Germline lookup yields CDR1 GEAIGNYY and CDR2 EKD. The CDR3 coding sequence is TGTGCCTGTGACACAGTCGATTCCCCGAGCGATAAACTCATCTTT. As protein: CACDTVDSPSDKLIF.

This clone was counted a few times. The J gene is TRDJ1, the V gene TRDV2; the match to TRDD3 covers 13 bases. Germline CDR1 and CDR2: GEAIGNYY and EKD. This CDR3 region has 17 residues. V shed 3 bases, J shed 3 bases, and the junction held 9 bases outside the gene matches. The CDR3: CACDFVLGDTRSDKLIF. The CDR3 coding sequence is TGTGCCTGTGACTTCGTACTGGGGGATACGCGTTCCGATAAACTCATCTTT.

To note about this clone: This may be a read error, as it is one base from a much larger clone. In nucleotides, the CDR3 is TGTGCCTGTGACACTCTCTCTGGGGGGCGAGCCCCGTACACCGATAAACTCATCTTT. Amino acids: CACDTLSGGRAPYTDKLIF. The chain links TRDV2 to TRDJ1; 7 bases align to TRDD3. The CDR3 totals 19 residues. Germline-derived CDR1 and CDR2 are GEAIGNYY and EKD. After removal of 1 base from V and 0 bases from J, the junction contained 16 bases not matched to a gene.

A few counts support this clone. This could be a read error, since a much larger clone is one nucleotide away. The CDR3 DNA reads TGTGCCTGTGACACCGTGTTTGGGGGACCCTCTTTGACAGCACAACTCTTCTTT. This encodes CACDTVFGGPSLTAQLFF. The V call is TRDV2, the J call TRDJ2, with TRDD3 matching 7 bases. This CDR3 is built from 18 residues. Germline V CDR1 and CDR2: GEAIGNYY, EKD. The V segment lost 0 bases and the J segment 0 bases; nucleotides outside the gene matches: 9.

Note on this clone: Its ends do not fully match the called genes, so a read error is possible. The genes are TRDV2 and TRDJ1, with TRDD3 as a possible D gene (6 bases). The CDR3 loop spans 15 amino acids. Germline lookup yields CDR1 GEAIGNYY and CDR2 EKD. CDR3 nucleotide sequence: TGTGCCCGTGACACCGTCGGGGGAGACACCGATAAACTCATCTTT. Protein: CARDTVGGDTDKLIF.

About this clone: One junction end disagrees with the germline gene, perhaps due to a read error. In the same sample, other DNA sequences code for this CDR3. The chain carries TRDV2 and TRDJ3; 10 bases match TRDD3. Germline CDR1 reads GEAIGNYY; CDR2 reads EKD. The CDR3 totals 19 residues. The DNA for the CDR3 is TGTGCCTGTGACACCGTACTGGGGGATCCATCCTGGGACACCCGGCAGATGTTTTTC. Its translation is CACDTVLGDPSWDTRQMFF.

This clone was counted a few times. The rearrangement uses TRDV2 and TRDJ1, with 9 bases identical to TRDD3. This CDR3 spans 19 amino acids. V gave up 1 base and J gave up 0 bases; unmatched junction bases: 14. Germline CDR1 reads GEAIGNYY; CDR2 reads EKD. Here the CDR3 reads CACDTIPVLGDPNTDKLIF. The CDR3 region has the DNA TGTGCCTGTGACACGATCCCCGTACTGGGGGACCCCAACACCGATAAACTCATCTTT.

This clone was seen a handful of times. The same CDR3 arises from other DNA sequences in this sample as well. The V call is TRDV2, the J call TRDJ1; 8 bases fit TRDD3. CDR3 length: 15 amino acids. Germline CDR1 and CDR2: GEAIGNYY and EKD. V lost 1 base, J lost 0 bases, and 3 bases stayed unmatched. The DNA of the CDR3 is TGTGCCTGTGACACACTGGGGGCCTACACCGATAAACTCATCTTT. This translates into CACDTLGAYTDKLIF.

In the case of this clone: The junction does not match germline at one end; this may be a read error. The identical CDR3 is also encoded by other nucleotide sequences in the sample. The chain uses TRDV2 and TRDJ1, with 9 bases aligning to TRDD3. This CDR3 spans 17 amino acids. Looked up from germline, CDR1 is GEAIGNYY and CDR2 is EKD. The CDR3 DNA is TGTGCCTGTGACACCCTACTGGGGGACTCCGAGGGCGATAAACTTATCTTT. Translated: CACDTLLGDSEGDKLIF.

This clone counts as medium-sized. The chain links TRDV1 to TRDJ1; 7 bases agree with TRDD3. CDR3 length: 19 residues. V was clipped by 4 bases and J by 1 base; unmatched bases: 18. CDR1 is TSWWSYY, CDR2 QGS, per germline. The CDR3 loop is CALGVLRAFAHWGTDKLIF. The CDR3 nucleotides are TGTGCTCTTGGGGTCCTCCGGGCCTTCGCCCACTGGGGCACCGATAAACTCATCTTT.

This clone appeared a few times. The chain is built from TRDV2 and TRDJ3; TRDD3 is a possible D gene (5 bases). There are 18 residues in the CDR3. Looked up from germline, CDR1 is GEAIGNYY and CDR2 is EKD. Trimming took 0 bases from V and 0 from J, leaving 11 bases between them. The chain's CDR3 is CACDTVLASSWDTRQMFF. The CDR3 coding sequence is TGTGCCTGTGACACCGTACTGGCAAGCTCCTGGGACACCCGACAGATGTTTTTC.

Points on this clone: This same CDR3 is encoded by further DNA sequences in the sample. The chain recombines TRDV2 with TRDJ1; 10 bases are a match to TRDD3. CDR3 length: 15 amino acids. From germline, CDR1 is GEAIGNYY and CDR2 EKD. V lost 4 bases and J lost 1; bases outside the gene matches: 5. DNA of the CDR3: TGTGCCTGTGAGGGACTGGGGGATCCCACCGATAAACTCATCTTT. Translating it yields CACEGLGDPTDKLIF.

This clone turned up a few times. Other DNA sequences in this sample translate to the same CDR3. The V call is TRDV2, the J call TRDJ1; TRDD3 matches 12 bases. The germline gives CDR1 GEAIGNYY, CDR2 EKD. The CDR3 has 16 amino acids. With V trimmed by 3 bases and J by 2 bases, 6 bases remained unmatched. CDR3 sequence reads: CACDALGDTRTDKLIF. CDR3 coding DNA: TGTGCCTGTGACGCCCTGGGGGATACGCGGACCGATAAACTCATCTTT.

By share of the sample, this clone is medium-sized. J is TRDJ1 and V is TRDV2; 13 positions match TRDD3. The ends lost 5 bases at V and 0 bases at J; junction bases unmatched: 14. CDR3 size: 19 residues. CDR1 is GEAIGNYY and CDR2 is EKD in the germline V gene. CDR3 sequence: CACVENTGGYVLYTDKLIF. The DNA of the CDR3 is TGTGCCTGTGTGGAAAATACTGGGGGATACGTACTGTACACCGATAAACTCATCTTT.

This clone ranks as medium-sized. The J gene is TRDJ1, the V gene TRDV3, with D uncertain. V lost 1 base, J lost 7 bases, and 16 bases lay in between. CDR1 is TVYSNPD, CDR2 GDNSRS, per germline (reference sequence). CDR3 length equals 13 residues. Here the CDR3 DNA reads TGTGCCTTTATATTGTCGAGCAAAACTAAACTCATCTTT. It specifies CAFILSSKTKLIF.

The chain links TRDV2 to TRDJ1, with TRDD3 matching over 8 bases. V was clipped by 3 bases and J by 2 bases; unmatched bases: 25. The CDR3 sequence is 21 residues long. Germline lookup yields CDR1 GEAIGNYY and CDR2 EKD. The CDR3 DNA follows: TGTGCCTGTGACGCCGTCTCCCCTACTACTGGGGGTTCCCCCACAACCGATAAACTCATCTTT. The encoded protein is CACDAVSPTTGGSPTTDKLIF.

The rearrangement links TRDV2 to TRDJ1; 10 bases map to TRDD3. The J gene, absent from TCRdb, was called here by matching the DNA to germline. The CDR3 consists of 18 residues. Looked up from germline, CDR1 is GEAIGNYY and CDR2 is EKD. V lost 0 bases, J lost 4 bases, and 13 bases stayed unmatched. CDR3 region: CACDTGKTGGYEGDKLIF. CDR3 in DNA: TGTGCCTGTGACACCGGTAAGACCGGGGGATACGAAGGCGATAAACTCATCTTT.